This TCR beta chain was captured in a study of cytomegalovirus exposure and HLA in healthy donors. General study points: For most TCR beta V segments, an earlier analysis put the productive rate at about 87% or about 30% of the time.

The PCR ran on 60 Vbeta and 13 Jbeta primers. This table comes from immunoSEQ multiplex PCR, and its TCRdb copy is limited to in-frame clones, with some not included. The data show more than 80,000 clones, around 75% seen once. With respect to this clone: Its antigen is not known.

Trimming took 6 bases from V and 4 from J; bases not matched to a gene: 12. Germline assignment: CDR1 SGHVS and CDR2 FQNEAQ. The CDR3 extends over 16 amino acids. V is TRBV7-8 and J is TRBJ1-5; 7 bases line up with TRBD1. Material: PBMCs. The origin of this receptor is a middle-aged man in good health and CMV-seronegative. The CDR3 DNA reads TGTGCCAGCAGTTTGCTCAACCAGGGGGGTAATCAGCCCCAGCATTTT. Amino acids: CASSLLNQGGNQPQHF.